Below, 9 T cell receptor beta chains from the same sample are listed, as sequenced in a study of shared clonotypes between healthy human individuals. Naive CD8 isolation took CD45RO-negative cells positively selected for CCR7 and excluded terminally differentiated effector memory CD45RA+ cells. TCRdb's copy holds only in-frame clones and misses some; the assay was immunoSEQ multiplex PCR. Altogether about 2 million clones are present, about 95% being singletons, with the ten largest covering 0.9% to 1.3%. Sequences were obtained from naive CD8+ T cells sorted from blood. The receptors derive from a young man in good health.

The gene calls are TRBV30 and TRBJ2-3; weak D call: TRBD1 (5 bases). V gave up 2 bases and J gave up 2 bases, with 11 bases separating them. Germline loops: CDR1 GTSNPN, CDR2 SVGIG (reference sequence). The CDR3 extends over 14 amino acids. The CDR3 spells CAWSFAGNTDTQYF. DNA of the CDR3: TGTGCCTGGAGTTTTGCAGGGAACACAGATACGCAGTATTTT. Supplemented by reference TRBV30 and TRBJ2-3, the full variable domain reads SQTIHQWPATLVQPVGSPLSLECTVEGTSNPNLYWYRQAAGRGLQLLFYSVGIGQISSEVPQNLSASRPQDRQFILSSKKLLLSDSGFYLCAWSFAGNTDTQYFGPGTRLTVL.

About this clone itself: Other nucleotide sequences from this sample produce the same CDR3. The chain is built from TRBV7-9 and TRBJ2-7, with TRBD1 as a possible D gene (5 bases). The CDR3 sequence is 14 residues long. Germline V gene sequence: CDR1 SEHNR, CDR2 FQNEAQ (reference sequence). The ends were cut back, 6 bases at V and 3 bases at J, with 15 bases in the middle. The CDR3 sequence: CASRNTGASYEQYF. CDR3 DNA: TGTGCCAGCAGAAATACAGGAGCCAGCTACGAGCAGTACTTC.

This clone appeared a single time. The same CDR3 also results from other DNA sequences found in this sample. The chain has TRBV30 and TRBJ1-1; 8 bases are shared with TRBD1. In germline, CDR1 is GTSNPN, CDR2 SVGIG (reference sequence). V lost 5 bases to trimming and J lost 3 bases; unmatched junction nucleotides: 5. The CDR3 is 13 residues long. DNA for the CDR3: TGTGCCTGGTCCGACAGGGGAGACACTGAAGCTTTCTTT. The encoded protein is CAWSDRGDTEAFF.

CDR3 sequence (DNA): TGTGCCAGCAGTTTAGCCAGCGACAACACCGGGGAGCTGTTTTTT. It codes for CASSLASDNTGELFF. The chain is built from TRBV28 and TRBJ2-2; D uncertain. Germline CDR1 reads MDHEN; CDR2 reads SYDVKM. Trimming cost V 2 bases and J 2 bases, with 9 bases left between them. This CDR3 contains 15 residues. Looking up the rest from reference TRBV28 and TRBJ2-2 gives the full variable domain: DVKVTQSSRYLVKRTGEKVFLECVQDMDHENMFWYRQDPGLGLRLIYFSYDVKMKEKGDIPEGYSVSREKKERFSLILESASTNQTSMYLCASSLASDNTGELFFGEGSRLTVL.

The V and J genes are TRBV29-1 and TRBJ1-2; 7 nucleotides line up with TRBD1. Germline V lookup: CDR1 SQVTM, CDR2 ANQGSEA. J lost 4 bases, V lost 6 bases, and 5 bases had no gene match. The CDR3 spans 12 residues. For the CDR3, the DNA is TGCAGCGTGGACAGGCTATCCTATGGCTACACCTTC. Protein product: CSVDRLSYGYTF.

The V call is TRBV27, the J call TRBJ2-7; D is ambiguous. V lost 6 bases and J lost 0, with 9 bases in between. Germline CDR1 and CDR2: MNHEY and SMNVEV (reference sequence). There are 13 residues in the CDR3. The CDR3 region has the DNA TGTGCCAGCAGGGACCGGCCCTCCTACGAGCAGTACTTC. Translated: CASRDRPSYEQYF.

With regard to this clone: Other DNA sequences in this specimen translate into the identical CDR3. This rearrangement joins TRBV27 to TRBJ2-5; D not certain. V was cut by 2 bases and J by 2 bases, with 12 bases left in between. In germline, CDR1 is MNHEY, CDR2 SMNVEV (reference sequence). CDR3 length equals 15 residues. CDR3 amino acids: CASSLDESRQETQYF. CDR3 nucleotide sequence: TGTGCCAGCAGTTTAGATGAGTCACGACAAGAGACCCAGTACTTC.

For this clone: At the DNA level, this CDR3 is encoded by other sequences in the same sample as well. The chain joins TRBV6-5 to TRBJ1-5; D unclear. The CDR3 has 13 residues. The V end was cut by 2 bases, the J end by 3 bases, with 5 bases between. Germline V gene data show CDR1 as MNHEY and CDR2 as SVGAGI. CDR3 sequence: CASSYTNNQPQHF. The CDR3 bases are TGTGCCAGCAGTTACACGAACAATCAGCCCCAGCATTTT.

J is TRBJ2-7 and V is TRBV6-1; 8 bases map to TRBD2. Per germline, CDR1 MNHNS and CDR2 SASEGT. V lost 3 bases to trimming and J lost 5 bases; unmatched junction nucleotides: 3. This CDR3 spans 13 amino acids. For the CDR3, the DNA is TGTGCCAGCAGTGACGGACTAGCCCACGAGCAGTACTTC. Its protein is CASSDGLAHEQYF.